Below, one T cell receptor (beta chain) is given with its context. Antigen specificity is unknown. The table came from immunoSEQ multiplex PCR; TCRdb's copy has only in-frame clones and leaves some out. The sample holds 8,000 or so clones, roughly 83% seen once. The source of the sample is a study of immune evolution from preneoplasia to lung adenocarcinoma. Turning to the study itself: HLA loss of heterozygosity: roughly 6.4% AIS, about 15% MIA, about 31% ADC, none AAH. Study-wide results and caveats: Normal lung had the highest top T cell clone frequencies. T cell clonality was higher in KRAS-mutant than EGFR-mutant or wild-type nodules.

Nucleic acids came from premalignant or tumor cells enriched by macro-dissection. This TCR was recovered from a person between 65 and 80 years old with lung adenocarcinoma. What was sequenced was FFPE minimally invasive lung adenocarcinoma tissue.

CDR3 sequence reads: CASSGKRTASSYEQYF. The CDR3, as DNA: TGTGCCAGCAGTGGAAAGCGGACCGCAAGCTCCTACGAGCAGTACTTC. The gene calls are TRBV6-1 and TRBJ2-7; D may be TRBD2 (5 bases). CDR1 MNHNS and CDR2 SASEGT come from the germline V gene. CDR3 length: 16 residues. With 4 bases removed from V and 0 bases from J, the gap between germline ends came to 16 bases.